These T cell receptor beta chains were read from a single sample in a study of T cell changes during pregnancy in multiple sclerosis. Libraries were prepared by immunoSEQ multiplex PCR; TCRdb keeps only in-frame clonotypes and omits some of them. The sample lists under 75,000 clones; about 93% were seen once. The source material was CD8+ T cells from peripheral blood mononuclear cells, sampled in the second trimester of pregnancy. Source of these receptors: a female donor with multiple sclerosis, enrolled in a pregnancy study. The CDR3 runs from the conserved cysteine through the conserved F or W. The order of the fields is D gene, J gene, V gene, CDR3 length, CDR3 protein, CDR3 DNA. D genes are given only for firm matches.

>NA|TRBJ2-7|TRBV7-9|14
CASSGPAAAYEQYF
TGTGCCAGCAGCGGCCCGGCGGCAGCTTACGAGCAGTACTTC
>NA|TRBJ2-7|TRBV4-1|14
CASSPRTQGNEQYF
TGCGCCAGCAGCCCTCGGACACAGGGAAACGAGCAGTACTTC
>NA|TRBJ2-3|TRBV30|15
CAWSVQGGGTDTQYF
TGTGCCTGGAGCGTTCAGGGGGGAGGCACAGATACGCAGTATTTT
>NA|TRBJ2-7|TRBV27|14
CASSLSARGHEQYF
TGTGCCAGCAGTTTATCGGCTAGGGGCCACGAGCAGTACTTC
>NA|TRBJ1-5|TRBV2|14
CASSESSVNQPQHF
TGTGCCAGCAGTGAATCGTCAGTGAATCAGCCCCAGCATTTT
>NA|TRBJ2-1|TRBV19|13
CASSRGLNNEQFF
TGTGCCAGTAGTCGCGGGCTAAACAATGAGCAGTTCTTC
>NA|TRBJ1-4|TRBV4-2|19
CASSQGRGQYIATNEKLFF
TGTGCCAGCAGCCAAGGTCGCGGACAGTACATAGCAACTAATGAAAAACTGTTTTTT
>TRBD1|TRBJ2-7|TRBV27|13
CASSSGQGYEQYF
TGTGCCAGCAGTTCGGGACAGGGCTACGAGCAGTACTTC
>NA|TRBJ1-1|TRBV27|14
CASSPFPGSTEAFF
TGTGCCAGCAGTCCATTTCCAGGGTCCACTGAAGCTTTCTTT
>TRBD2|TRBJ2-7|TRBV7-6|18
CASSLAPALAGGPHEQYF
TGTGCCAGCAGCTTAGCCCCTGCCTTAGCGGGAGGGCCCCACGAGCAGTACTTC
>NA|TRBJ1-3|TRBV30|16
CAWSQQVSLSGNTIYF
TGTGCCTGGAGCCAGCAGGTCAGTCTATCTGGAAACACCATATATTTT
>TRBD1|TRBJ1-1|TRBV25-1|15
CASSEPGGLGTEAFF
TGTGCCAGCAGTGAGCCAGGGGGCTTGGGCACTGAAGCTTTCTTT
>NA|TRBJ2-7|TRBV7-9|14
CASSPSNRVYEQYF
TGTGCCAGCAGCCCATCTAACAGGGTCTACGAGCAGTACTTC
>TRBD2|TRBJ2-7|TRBV4-3|16
CASSQERAGGTYEQYF
TGCGCCAGCAGCCAAGAGAGGGCGGGAGGGACCTACGAGCAGTACTTC
>NA|TRBJ2-2|TRBV2|14
CASSATSNTGELFF
TGTGCCAGCAGTGCTACTAGCAACACCGGGGAGCTGTTTTTT
>NA|TRBJ1-2|TRBV7-9|14
CASSLQPSGNGYTF
TGTGCCAGCAGCTTACAACCCTCCGGGAATGGCTACACCTTC
>NA|TRBJ2-7|TRBV27|14
CASSLYPRGVEQYF
TGTGCCAGCAGTTTATACCCCAGGGGCGTCGAGCAGTACTTC
>TRBD2|TRBJ2-1|TRBV6-4|15
CASSEGAGGGNEQFF
TGTGCCAGCAGTGAAGGAGCGGGAGGAGGGAATGAGCAGTTCTTC
>NA|TRBJ1-4|TRBV12-1|19
CASSPWDRGPRGTNEKLFF
TGTGCCAGCAGCCCCTGGGACAGGGGGCCTAGGGGGACTAATGAAAAACTGTTTTTT
>TRBD2|TRBJ2-7|TRBV4-3|15
CASSQDLAGVYEQYF
TGCGCCAGCAGCCAAGACCTAGCGGGGGTTTACGAGCAGTACTTC
>TRBD2|TRBJ2-5|TRBV7-9|16
CASSFISASGRETQYF
TGTGCCAGCAGCTTCATATCAGCTAGCGGGAGGGAGACCCAGTACTTC
>TRBD1|TRBJ2-7|TRBV6-1|15
CASSPGTGALYEQYF
TGTGCCAGCAGCCCCGGGACAGGGGCGTTATACGAGCAGTACTTC
>TRBD2|TRBJ2-2|TRBV18|15
CASSPQSGRTGELFF
TGTGCCAGCTCACCACAGAGCGGGAGAACCGGGGAGCTGTTTTTT